The source of this T cell receptor beta chain is a study of blood T cell repertoires in COVID-19. Study-wide context: From T cells, B-cell-depleted T cells, or PBMCs came the material, which was cDNA or gDNA.

Seattle-derived patients entered the study during active infection and were followed longitudinally. Germline V gene sequence: CDR1 MNHNY, CDR2 SVGAGI (reference sequence). V was clipped by 2 bases and J by 0 bases, with 11 bases between them. This CDR3 is built from 16 residues. Using immunoSEQ multiplex PCR, the repertoire was profiled, and TCRdb retains in-frame clones only, with some absent. The sample consists of about 160,000 clones, 75% to 85% of them appearing once. J is TRBJ1-3 and V is TRBV6-6; D is unclear. The source of this sequence is a woman aged 60-75 years with COVID-19, enrolled during active disease. Source material: peripheral blood. CDR3 amino acids: CASSYVAPSSGNTIYF. The CDR3 coding sequence is TGTGCCAGCAGTTACGTGGCACCTAGCTCTGGAAACACCATATATTTT.